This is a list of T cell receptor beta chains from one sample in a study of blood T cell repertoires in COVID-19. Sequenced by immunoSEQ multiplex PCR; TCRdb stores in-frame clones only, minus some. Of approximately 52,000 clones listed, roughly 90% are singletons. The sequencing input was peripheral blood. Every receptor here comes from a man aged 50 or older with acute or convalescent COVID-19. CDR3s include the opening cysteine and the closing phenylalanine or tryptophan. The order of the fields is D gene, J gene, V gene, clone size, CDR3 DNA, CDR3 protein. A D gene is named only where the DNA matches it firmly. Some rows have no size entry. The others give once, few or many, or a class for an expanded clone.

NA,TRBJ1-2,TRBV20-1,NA,TGCAGTGCTGGTGAAACAGGCTATGGCTACACCTTC,CSAGETGYGYTF
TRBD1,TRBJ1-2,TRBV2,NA,TGTGCCAGCAGTGGAAGGACAGGGCCAGCGGATGGCTACACCTTC,CASSGRTGPADGYTF
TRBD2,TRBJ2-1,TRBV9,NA,TGTGCCAGCAGTTTTAGCGGGGGGGTTTCCAATGAGCAGTTCTTC,CASSFSGGVSNEQFF
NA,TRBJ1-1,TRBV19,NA,TGTGCCAGTACCGCGCCCGGCACTGAAGCTTTCTTT,CASTAPGTEAFF
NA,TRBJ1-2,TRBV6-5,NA,TGTGCCAGCAGTTACGGTCCCGCGCTCGGGGTCTATGGCTACACCTTC,CASSYGPALGVYGYTF
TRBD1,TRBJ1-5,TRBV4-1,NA,TGCGCCAGCAGCCAAGAGGGACAGGGCGCCTCACTTAGCAATCAGCCCCAGCATTTT,CASSQEGQGASLSNQPQHF
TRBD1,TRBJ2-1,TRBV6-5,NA,TGTGCCAGCCGCCCGGGACAGGGAGTAGGGCAGTTCTTC,CASRPGQGVGQFF
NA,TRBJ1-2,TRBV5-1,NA,TGCGCCAGCAGCTCCGGACCGGCGGGGCAGGGTGAAAGCTATGGCTACACCTTC,CASSSGPAGQGESYGYTF
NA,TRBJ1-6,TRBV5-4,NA,TGTGCCAGCAGCTTGAATAGCTTGGAGAATTCACCCCTCCACTTT,CASSLNSLENSPLHF
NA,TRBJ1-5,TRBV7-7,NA,TGTGCCAGCAGCTCCTTCCGGGGGGTTGGCAATCAGCCCCAGCATTTT,CASSSFRGVGNQPQHF
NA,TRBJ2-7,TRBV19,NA,TGTGCCAGTAGTACCGAGTTGGCGGTCACCCTCTCCTACGAGCAGTACTTC,CASSTELAVTLSYEQYF
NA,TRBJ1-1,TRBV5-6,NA,TGTGCCAGCAGCTTCTGGAACACTGAAGCTTTCTTT,CASSFWNTEAFF
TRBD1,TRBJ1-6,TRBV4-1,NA,TGCGCCAGCAGCCATAACCAGGGGGCTTCGGCACCCCTCCACTTT,CASSHNQGASAPLHF
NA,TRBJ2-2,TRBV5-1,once,TGCGCCAGCAGCCCACAGGGTTCGGACACCGGGGAGCTGTTTTTT,CASSPQGSDTGELFF
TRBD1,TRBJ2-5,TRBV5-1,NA,TGCGCCAGCAGCTCGGGACAGGGGAGGGAGACCCAGTACTTC,CASSSGQGRETQYF
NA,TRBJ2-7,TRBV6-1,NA,TGTGCCAGCAGTGAATCTAACTACGAGCAGTACTTC,CASSESNYEQYF
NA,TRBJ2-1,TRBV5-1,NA,TGCGCCAGCAGCTACACACACAGGGTCGTAAATGAGCAGTTCTTC,CASSYTHRVVNEQFF
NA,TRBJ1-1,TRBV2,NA,TGTGCCACGATCCCCTGGGGGGGGGCTCGTACTGAAGCTTTCTTT,CATIPWGGARTEAFF